The 3 T cell receptor beta chains in this list originate from one sample, sequenced in a study of beta chain features in type 1 diabetes. Isolated RNA was reverse transcribed in full, so expressed TCRB transcripts were sequenced. Data came from immunoSEQ multiplex PCR; TCRdb stores just in-frame clones and leaves some out. This table holds around 99,000 clones, 40% found once. Specimen: stem cell memory CD4+ T cells from blood. Receptors were obtained from a woman between 18 and 29 years old in good health.

The rearrangement links TRBV11-1 to TRBJ2-2, with TRBD2 matching 8 bases. CDR3 length: 16 residues. V shed 0 bases and J 0 bases; nucleotides not matched to a gene: 0. Germline CDR1 and CDR2: SGHAT and FQDESV (reference sequence). CDR3 sequence reads: CASSLALAANTGELFF. The CDR3 DNA follows: TGTGCCAGCAGCTTAGCACTAGCGGCGAACACCGGGGAGCTGTTTTTT.

The chain uses TRBV7-3 and TRBJ2-6; weak D call: TRBD1 (6 bases). In germline, CDR1 is SGHTA, CDR2 FQGTGA. V was cut by 0 bases and J by 0 bases, with 27 bases left in between. The CDR3 consists of 23 residues. In DNA, the CDR3 is TGTGCCAGCAGCTTAACTCCAACAGGCCGGGACATCCCCTCGCGCTCTGGGGCCAACGTCCTGACTTTC. This translates into CASSLTPTGRDIPSRSGANVLTF.

The chain joins TRBV5-5 to TRBJ2-2, with D uncertain. V was trimmed by 4 bases and J by 1 base, leaving 11 bases between them. CDR1 is SGHKS and CDR2 is YYEKEE in the germline V gene (reference sequence). There are 15 residues in the CDR3. In nucleotides, the CDR3 is TGTGCCAGCAGCCATGGCACGGGGAACACCGGGGAGCTGTTTTTT. Its translation: CASSHGTGNTGELFF.